This T cell receptor (beta chain) was identified during a study of cytomegalovirus exposure and HLA in healthy donors. Points from the study as a whole: Highly shared sequence variants in one cluster were likely a sequencing artifact. The classifier reportedly diagnosed cytomegalovirus status with high sensitivity and specificity.

The PCR employed 60 Vbeta primers together with 13 Jbeta primers. Using immunoSEQ multiplex PCR, the repertoire was profiled, and TCRdb retains in-frame clones only, with some absent. In the table there are some 140,000 clones, approximately 70% of which are singletons. The germline gives CDR1 SGHVS, CDR2 FQNEAQ. V lost 8 bases, J lost 0 bases, and 22 bases lay in between. CDR3 length equals 18 residues. This clone has only a few counts. Its specificity is unknown. The TCR sequence derives from a human donor in good health. J is TRBJ1-4 and V is TRBV7-8, with a tentative D call TRBD1 (5 bases). Sequenced sample: PBMCs. The CDR3 region has the DNA TGTGCCAGCTATCTTTATGGGCAGGGCTATACAACTAATGAAAAACTGTTTTTT. Protein sequence: CASYLYGQGYTTNEKLFF. The whole variable domain, filled in from reference TRBV7-8 and TRBJ1-4, reads GAGVSQSPRYKVAKRGQDVALRCDPISGHVSLFWYQQALGQGPEFLTYFQNEAQLDKSGLPSDRFFAERPEGSVSTLKIQRTQQEDSAVYLCASYLYGQGYTTNEKLFFGSGTQLSVL.